A selection of T cell receptor beta chains follows, all from one sample in a study of blood T cell repertoires in COVID-19. Clones were sequenced by immunoSEQ multiplex PCR, and TCRdb holds only the in-frame ones, with some missing. The table has about 90,000 clones, less than 95% seen once. The specimen was peripheral blood. The receptor set was obtained from a human donor with active COVID-19. The donor label of this sample is uncertain. CDR3s leave out the opening cysteine and the closing phenylalanine or tryptophan.

V	J	CDR3
TRBV7-6	TRBJ1-4	ASSWQGANEKLF
TRBV6-6	TRBJ1-4	ASSKGQRNEKLF
TRBV19	TRBJ2-5	ANPTPRETQY
TRBV2	TRBJ2-3	ASSEGLSGGL
TRBV28	TRBJ1-2	ASSLTGAGDNYGYT
TRBV19	TRBJ1-6	ASSRQTDYNSPLH
TRBV4-1	TRBJ2-5	ASSQVPPGTEQETQY
TRBV13	TRBJ1-2	ASSPTGGANYGYT
TRBV9	TRBJ2-2	ASSFWDRLTGELF
TRBV7-3	TRBJ2-3	ASSPGGGREHTQY
TRBV6-5	TRBJ2-7	ASNPTGREQY
TRBV18	TRBJ2-6	ASSKDRGLGANVLT
TRBV4-1	TRBJ1-1	ASSQEDRVKTEAF
TRBV2	TRBJ2-7	ASSEWSLGQEAYEQY
TRBV3-1/TRBV3-2	TRBJ2-1	ASSPTSGGVLGQF
TRBV29-1	TRBJ2-5	SVVGAQETQY
TRBV5-1	TRBJ2-3	ASSLGGGVTDTQY
TRBV6-5	TRBJ2-2	ASRLLNTGELF
TRBV7-8	TRBJ2-2	ASSLVGTVITGELF
TRBV3-1/TRBV3-2	TRBJ1-6	ASSQALQGIYNSPLH
TRBV2	TRBJ2-2	ASSVAAQWTGELF
TRBV6-1	TRBJ2-2	ASSEAGGATGELF
TRBV25-1	TRBJ1-4	ASSGGGGNEKLF
TRBV7-9	TRBJ2-5	ASSAKRAQETQY
TRBV10-1	TRBJ2-7	ASCDGGESYEQY